This entry lists 14 T cell receptor beta chains sequenced from one sample in a study of vaccination and CD4 T cells after COVID-19. Described treatment: approximately 9-day PBMC culture with coronavirus spike peptide pools or control peptides (ViraFEST assay). These TCRs' antigens remain unknown. With the Oncomine TCR Beta short-read assay, DNA from cultured CD4+ T cells was sequenced. TCRdb itself ran the PCR reads through MiXCR, one entry per CDR3 protein. This table has fewer than 10,000 distinct CDR3 sequences, over 40% appearing once. The specimen was CD4+ T cells from blood, cultured in vitro. Source of these receptors: a human donor who had recovered from COVID-19.

The rearrangement uses TRBV10-1 and TRBJ1-1; TRBD1 matches 7 bases. With V trimmed by 2 bases and J by 4 bases, 4 bases remained unmatched. This CDR3 comprises 14 residues. Germline V gene sequence: CDR1 WNHNN, CDR2 SYGVQD (reference sequence). CDR3 DNA: TGCGCCAGCAGTGAGGTGACAGGGCCCACTGAAGCTTTCTTT. Its protein is CASSEVTGPTEAFF.

V and J are TRBV7-9 and TRBJ2-1; 8 positions match TRBD1. Germline trimming cut 7 bases from V and 7 bases from J; bases unmatched to any gene: 9. Germline V gives CDR1 SEHNR, CDR2 FQNEAQ (reference sequence). This CDR3 is 14 amino acids long. CDR3 DNA: TGTGCCAGCATTAGGGGGACAGGAGGGAATGAGCAGTTCTTC. It translates to CASIRGTGGNEQFF.

The rearrangement uses TRBV6-1 and TRBJ2-1; 10 bases map to TRBD2. CDR1 is MNHNS, CDR2 SASEGT, per germline. The CDR3 totals 16 residues. The V segment lost 6 bases and the J segment 9 bases; nucleotides outside the gene matches: 14. The CDR3 DNA reads TGTGCCAGCAGACCGCTCCTGAGCGGGGGGGCCGGTGAGCAGTTCTTC. It yields the protein CASRPLLSGGAGEQFF.

CDR3 sequence (DNA): TGTGCCAGCAGTACGAATACAGGGGCCACTGAAGCTTTCTTT. Translating gives CASSTNTGATEAFF. The chain uses TRBV6-1 and TRBJ1-1; 7 nucleotides align to TRBD1. Germline lookup yields CDR1 MNHNS and CDR2 SASEGT. The length of the CDR3 is 14 residues. The ends lost 5 bases at V and 4 bases at J; junction bases unmatched: 7.

The rearrangement uses TRBV2 and TRBJ1-2; unclear D gene. This CDR3 spans 14 amino acids. Germline lookup yields CDR1 SNHLY and CDR2 FYNNEI. The germline V and J ends were trimmed by 3 bases and 0 bases, with 8 bases remaining between them. DNA for the CDR3: TGTGCCAGCAGTGACGGAACAGCTAACTATGGCTACACCTTC. It encodes CASSDGTANYGYTF.

The chain links TRBV6-1 to TRBJ2-5; 8 nucleotides align to TRBD1. With V trimmed by 6 bases and J by 5 bases, 5 bases remained unmatched. This CDR3 has 13 residues. The germline V gene has CDR1 MNHNS and CDR2 SASEGT. Written as DNA, the CDR3 is TGTGCCAGCAGATTCAGGGGGCGCGAGACCCAGTACTTC. Its translation is CASRFRGRETQYF.

The rearrangement joins TRBV5-5 to TRBJ2-7, with a possible D match to TRBD2 (6 bases). The CDR3 runs 17 residues. Germline CDR1 and CDR2: SGHKS and YYEKEE (reference sequence). The V gene lost 4 bases and the J gene lost 0 bases, with 20 bases spanning the gap. Here the CDR3 DNA reads TGTGCCAGCAGCCCGAATACCGGGACTCTACGCTCCTACGAGCAGTACTTC. Its translation is CASSPNTGTLRSYEQYF. Looking up the rest from reference TRBV5-5 and TRBJ2-7 gives the full variable domain: DAGVTQSPTHLIKTRGQQVTLRCSPISGHKSVSWYQQVLGQGPQFIFQYYEKEERGRGNFPDRFSARQFPNYSSELNVNALLLGDSALYLCASSPNTGTLRSYEQYFGPGTRLTVT.

This sequence joins TRBV12-5 and TRBJ1-1; D remains ambiguous. V dropped 5 bases and J dropped 4 bases, with 11 bases sitting between them. In germline, CDR1 is LGHNT, CDR2 FRNRAP. CDR3 length: 13 amino acids. CDR3 sequence: CASGPRLGTEAFF. CDR3 nucleotides: TGTGCTAGTGGTCCCCGGCTTGGCACTGAAGCTTTCTTT.

This chain links TRBV19 with TRBJ1-6; TRBD1 might be the D (5 bases). With 5 bases removed from V and 9 bases from J, the gap between germline ends came to 17 bases. Germline assignment: CDR1 LNHDA and CDR2 SQIVND (reference sequence). The CDR3 has 15 residues. CDR3 loop: CASSEQGAKTSPLHF. The CDR3 DNA sequence: TGTGCCAGTAGTGAGCAGGGAGCGAAAACTTCACCCCTCCACTTT.

This clonotype appeared a few times. The CDR3 sequence is CATSKKGGGGVQYF. CDR3 in DNA: TGTGCCACCAGCAAAAAAGGGGGCGGGGGTGTGCAGTATTTT. The chain combines TRBV15 with TRBJ2-3; either TRBD1 or TRBD2 may fit D (7 bases each). This CDR3 has 14 amino acids. Germline V gives CDR1 LNHNV, CDR2 YYDKDF (reference sequence). Trimming left V 4 bases short and J 11 bases short, with 19 bases between. Together with reference TRBV15 and TRBJ2-3, the CDR3 gives the full variable domain: DAMVIQNPRYQVTQFGKPVTLSCSQTLNHNVMYWYQQKSSQAPKLLFHYYDKDFNNEADTPDNFQSRRPNTSFCFLDIRSPGLGDTAMYLCATSKKGGGGVQYFGPGTRLTVL.

V usage is TRBV7-3 and J usage is TRBJ2-1; the D gene is possibly TRBD2 (5 bases). The CDR3 is 16 residues long. Germline loops: CDR1 SGHTA, CDR2 FQGTGA. The ends were cut back, 4 bases at V and 5 bases at J, with 18 bases in the middle. The CDR3 sequence: CASSSNIGLQDNEQFF. Written as DNA, the CDR3 is TGTGCCAGCAGCTCTAATATAGGACTGCAAGACAATGAGCAGTTCTTC.

J is TRBJ2-4 and V is TRBV6-5; either TRBD1 or TRBD2 may supply D (5 bases each). Trimming cost V 0 bases and J 5 bases, with 14 bases left between them. Germline V lookup: CDR1 MNHEY, CDR2 SVGAGI. This CDR3 has 16 residues. The DNA for the CDR3 is TGTGCCAGCAGTTACTCGAGTATGCAGGGACAAAACATTCAGTACTTC. Encoded protein: CASSYSSMQGQNIQYF.

The chain carries TRBV20-1 and TRBJ2-7; 7 positions agree with TRBD1. The V gene's germline CDR1 is DFQATT and CDR2 SNEGSKA (reference sequence). Unmatched junction bases numbered 11, after V lost 5 bases and J lost 4 bases. CDR3 length: 14 amino acids. CDR3: CSAATGTAKYEQYF. The CDR3 coding sequence is TGCAGTGCTGCCACCGGGACAGCAAAATACGAGCAGTACTTC.

This sequence joins TRBV4-1 and TRBJ1-1; TRBD1 matches 8 bases. With 1 base clipped from V and 3 bases from J, the junction kept 7 bases outside the gene matches. CDR3 size: 16 residues. CDR1 and CDR2 (germline): MGHRA, YSYEKL. CDR3 DNA sequence: TGCGCCAGCAGCCAAGGCCCGGGACAGGTGGACACTGAAGCTTTCTTT. Amino acid sequence: CASSQGPGQVDTEAFF.